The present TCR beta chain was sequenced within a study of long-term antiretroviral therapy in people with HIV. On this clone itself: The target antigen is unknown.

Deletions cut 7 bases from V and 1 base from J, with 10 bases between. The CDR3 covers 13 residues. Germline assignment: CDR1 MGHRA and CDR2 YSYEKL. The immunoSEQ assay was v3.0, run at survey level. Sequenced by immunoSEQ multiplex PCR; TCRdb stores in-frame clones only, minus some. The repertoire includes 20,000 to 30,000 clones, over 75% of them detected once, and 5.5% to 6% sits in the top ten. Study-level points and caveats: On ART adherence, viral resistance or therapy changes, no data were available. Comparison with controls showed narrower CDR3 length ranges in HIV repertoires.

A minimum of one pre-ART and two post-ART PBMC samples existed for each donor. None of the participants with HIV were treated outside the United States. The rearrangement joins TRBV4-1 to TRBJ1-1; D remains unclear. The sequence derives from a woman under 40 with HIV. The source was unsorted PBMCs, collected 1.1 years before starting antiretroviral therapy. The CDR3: CASMTVGNTEAFF. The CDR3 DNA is TGCGCCAGCATGACGGTTGGGAACACTGAAGCTTTCTTT.